The 32 T cell receptor beta chains below come from one sample, sequenced in a study of T cells in Graves' hyperthyroidism and ophthalmopathy. Template material for amplifying TCR beta CDR3 regions consisted of RNA transcripts. The HTBI primer set was used in a first-round RT-PCR of the TCR CDR3. A single record per CDR3 protein comes from TCRdb applying MiXCR to the multiplex PCR reads. Of approximately 570,000 distinct CDR3 sequences in the sample, about 20% were seen once. What was sequenced was blood. These receptors were taken from a man aged 40-55 years with Graves' ophthalmopathy.

V is TRBV6-2 or TRBV6-3 and J is TRBJ1-2; TRBD1 agrees at 10 bases. Germline loops: CDR1 MNHEY, CDR2 SVGEGT. The CDR3 is 14 amino acids. Unmatched junction bases numbered 8, after V lost 5 bases and J lost 8 bases. CDR3 loop: CASSGDRGRRGYTF. DNA for the CDR3: TGTGCCAGCAGTGGGGACAGGGGCCGCCGAGGCTACACCTTC.

The chain combines TRBV4-3 with TRBJ2-2; possibly TRBD2 for D (5 bases). This CDR3 contains 15 residues. Germline V CDR1 and CDR2: LGHNA, YSLEER. Between the trimmed V and J ends, which lost 0 bases and 5 bases, there was a span of 10 bases. This CDR3 is CASSQDGRGTGELFF. The CDR3 region has the DNA TGCGCCAGCAGCCAAGATGGTCGGGGAACCGGGGAGCTGTTTTTT.

The table lists this clonotype with a few counts. This may stem from a read error, because a much larger clone lies one nucleotide away. This sequence joins TRBV11-2 and TRBJ2-3; D possibly corresponds to TRBD1 (7 bases). The CDR3 runs 16 residues. Germline V CDR1 and CDR2: SGHAT, FQNNGV. V shed 4 bases and J shed 2 bases, with 16 bases lying between them. The CDR3 bases are TGTGCCAGCAGCTCCGGGGGCACAGGGGTCACAGATACGCAGTATTTT. Encoded protein: CASSSGGTGVTDTQYF.

The V and J genes are TRBV5-1 and TRBJ1-5; 9 bases agree with TRBD1. Germline CDR1 and CDR2: SGHRS and YFSETQ. This CDR3 has 16 amino acids. V lost 0 bases to trimming and J lost 5 bases; unmatched junction nucleotides: 6. CDR3 residues: CASSLAGQGGDQPQHF. Written as DNA, the CDR3 is TGCGCCAGCAGCTTGGCGGGACAGGGAGGCGATCAGCCCCAGCATTTT. Full variable domain (outside the CDR3, taken from reference TRBV5-1 and TRBJ1-5): KAGVTQTPRYLIKTRGQQVTLSCSPISGHRSVSWYQQTPGQGLQFLFEYFSETQRNKGNFPGRFSGRQFSNSRSEMNVSTLELGDSALYLCASSLAGQGGDQPQHFGDGTRLSIL.

This clonotype was detected ten times or more. The J gene is TRBJ2-7, the V gene TRBV11-3, with 8 bases identical to TRBD1. The ends lost 8 bases at V and 5 bases at J; junction bases unmatched: 5. The CDR3 is made up of 12 amino acids. The germline CDR1 and CDR2 sequences are SGHNT and YENEEA. The CDR3 region is CASSGTGHEQYF. The CDR3 DNA follows: TGTGCCAGCTCCGGGACAGGCCACGAGCAGTACTTC.

This clonotype was recorded at least ten times. The rearrangement joins TRBV28 to TRBJ2-1; D is tentatively TRBD1 or TRBD2 (8 bases each). With 5 bases removed from V and 4 bases from J, the gap between germline ends came to 27 bases. This CDR3 has 19 residues. In germline, CDR1 is MDHEN, CDR2 SYDVKM. The CDR3 here is CASSHGTGSATSAYNEQFF. DNA for the CDR3: TGTGCCAGCAGTCATGGGACAGGTTCGGCGACTAGCGCGTACAATGAGCAGTTCTTC. Full variable domain (rest looked up from reference TRBV28 and TRBJ2-1): DVKVTQSSRYLVKRTGEKVFLECVQDMDHENMFWYRQDPGLGLRLIYFSYDVKMKEKGDIPEGYSVSREKKERFSLILESASTNQTSMYLCASSHGTGSATSAYNEQFFGPGTRLTVL.

This chain joins TRBV6-2 or TRBV6-3 and TRBJ1-4; 10 bases map to TRBD1. The junction had 7 bases not matched to a gene; V was cut back by 6 bases and J by 0 bases. The CDR3 consists of 17 residues. The germline V gene has CDR1 MNHEY and CDR2 SVGEGT. The CDR3 sequence: CASRRDRGDATNEKLFF. The CDR3 nucleotides are TGTGCCAGCAGACGGGACAGGGGAGACGCAACTAATGAAAAACTGTTTTTT.

This clonotype was observed many times. The chain combines TRBV7-6 with TRBJ2-3; no firm D call. The CDR3 is 14 residues long. Looked up from germline, CDR1 is SGHVS and CDR2 is FNYEAQ. With 1 base removed from V and 5 bases from J, the gap between germline ends came to 10 bases. The CDR3 region has the DNA TGTGCCAGCAGCTTAGACACTGACGGAGATACGCAGTATTTT. As protein: CASSLDTDGDTQYF.

V is TRBV5-6 and J is TRBJ2-2; D might be TRBD2 (6 bases). CDR3 length: 14 residues. Looked up from germline, CDR1 is SGHDT and CDR2 is YYEEEE. The germline V and J ends were trimmed by 5 bases and 2 bases, with 10 bases remaining between them. CDR3 sequence reads: CASRRLVNTGELFF. The CDR3 DNA reads as TGTGCCAGCAGGCGACTAGTAAACACCGGGGAGCTGTTTTTT.

This clonotype was counted between two and nine times. V gene TRBV12-3 or TRBV12-4 combines with J gene TRBJ2-1; either TRBD1 or TRBD2 may supply D (6 bases each). The CDR3 covers 16 residues. V dropped 8 bases and J dropped 3 bases, with 20 bases sitting between them. CDR3 DNA: TGTGCCAGCCTCGGCCCTTGGGGGCGGGGCTACAATGAGCAGTTCTTC. Its protein is CASLGPWGRGYNEQFF.

The chain links TRBV6-2 or TRBV6-3 to TRBJ2-7; either TRBD1 or TRBD2 may supply D (5 bases each). The germline V and J ends were trimmed by 4 bases and 2 bases, with 18 bases remaining between them. The CDR3 spans 16 residues. Germline V CDR1 and CDR2: MNHEY, SVGEGT. This CDR3 is CASSLGVWGPAYEQYF. CDR3 bases: TGTGCCAGCAGTTTGGGGGTATGGGGCCCTGCCTACGAGCAGTACTTC.

The genes are TRBV15 and TRBJ2-1; possible D gene TRBD1, 5 bases. Trimming cost V 2 bases and J 3 bases, with 14 bases left between them. The CDR3 runs 16 residues. Germline loops: CDR1 LNHNV, CDR2 YYDKDF (reference sequence). CDR3 coding DNA: TGTGCCACCAGCAGACAAAATCGACAGTTCTACAATGAGCAGTTCTTC. Its translation: CATSRQNRQFYNEQFF. The whole variable domain, remainder taken from reference TRBV15 and TRBJ2-1, is DAMVIQNPRYQVTQFGKPVTLSCSQTLNHNVMYWYQQKSSQAPKLLFHYYDKDFNNEADTPDNFQSRRPNTSFCFLDIRSPGLGDTAMYLCATSRQNRQFYNEQFFGPGTRLTVL.

With respect to this clonotype: An end of the junction does not agree with germline; a read error may underlie this. J is TRBJ1-1 and V is TRBV5-1; D gene unclear. The CDR3 contains 16 residues. The germline gives CDR1 SGHRS, CDR2 YFSETQ. CDR3 coding DNA: TGTGCCAGCAACCCCCAAACAGTAGATATGAACACTGAAGCTTTCTTT. It is translated as CASNPQTVDMNTEAFF.

The chain carries TRBV7-3 and TRBJ2-3, with 7 bases identical to TRBD1. Germline V gene data show CDR1 as SGHTA and CDR2 as FQGTGA. V was clipped by 4 bases and J by 2 bases; unmatched bases: 21. This CDR3 comprises 20 residues. The CDR3 here is CASSSPLPGTAGTLTDTQYF. For the CDR3, the DNA is TGTGCCAGCAGCTCCCCCCTTCCCGGGACAGCAGGAACCCTCACAGATACGCAGTATTTT.

This clonotype occurred a few times. The rearrangement joins TRBV19 to TRBJ1-3; 8 bases align to TRBD1. Trimming removed 8 bases from V and 0 bases from J; junction bases left unmatched: 3. The CDR3 sequence is 14 residues long. The germline gives CDR1 LNHDA, CDR2 SQIVND (reference sequence). CDR3 DNA sequence: TGTGCCAGTCAGACAGGGGACTCTGGAAACACCATATATTTT. This translates into CASQTGDSGNTIYF.

The V and J genes are TRBV12-5 and TRBJ2-7; D unclear. The V gene lost 11 bases and the J gene lost 5 bases, with 7 bases spanning the gap. Germline CDR1 reads LGHNT; CDR2 reads FRNRAP. The CDR3 runs 9 residues. CDR3 residues: CAPVNEQYF. CDR3 coding DNA: TGTGCTCCTGTAAACGAGCAGTACTTC.

With respect to this clonotype: This may come from a read error, since a much larger clone is one base off. This chain links TRBV28 with TRBJ2-7; 10 nucleotides align to TRBD1. Germline V gene data show CDR1 as MDHEN and CDR2 as SYDVKM. This CDR3 comprises 14 residues. The CDR3: CVSSPGQGVGEQYF. Written as DNA, the CDR3 is TGTGTCAGCAGTCCAGGACAGGGGGTGGGCGAGCAGTACTTC.

CDR3 loop: CASSAPGQGASQPQHF. As DNA, the CDR3 is TGTGCCAGTAGTGCGCCGGGACAGGGGGCTAGTCAGCCCCAGCATTTT. J is TRBJ1-5 and V is TRBV19, with 12 bases matching TRBD1. J was trimmed by 6 bases and V by 5 bases; bases with no gene match: 8. CDR1 LNHDA and CDR2 SQIVND come from the germline V gene (reference sequence). The CDR3 loop spans 16 amino acids.

With respect to this clonotype: It may be a read error: a sequence one base away is much more abundant. V usage is TRBV12-3 or TRBV12-4 and J usage is TRBJ1-1; perhaps TRBD1 as D (5 bases). V was cut by 8 bases and J by 4 bases, with 17 bases left in between. The CDR3 runs 14 residues. CDR3: CASGNRQGGTEAFF. CDR3 coding DNA: TGTGCCAGCGGTAACCGTCAGGGAGGCACTGAAGCTTTCTTT.

This clonotype appeared many times. The V call is TRBV30, the J call TRBJ1-6; D is ambiguous. This CDR3 comprises 11 residues. From germline, CDR1 is GTSNPN and CDR2 SVGIG (reference sequence). Trimming pared 6 bases from V and 10 bases from J, leaving 10 bases between. The CDR3 sequence is CACKWGSPLHF. The DNA for the CDR3 is TGTGCCTGCAAATGGGGATCACCCCTCCACTTT.

J is TRBJ2-1 and V is TRBV5-1, with D hard to call. V lost 0 bases and J lost 7, with 5 bases in between. CDR3 length: 12 residues. CDR1 and CDR2 from the germline V gene are SGHRS and YFSETQ. CDR3 residues: CASSLGENEQFF. The CDR3 coding sequence is TGCGCCAGCAGCTTGGGCGAGAATGAGCAGTTCTTC.

The table lists this clonotype with a few counts. The genes are TRBV29-1 and TRBJ2-6; tentatively, D is TRBD1 (6 bases). This CDR3 has 13 amino acids. From germline, CDR1 is SQVTM and CDR2 ANQGSEA. The CDR3 region is CSITGTGANVLTF. The CDR3 region has the DNA TGCAGTATTACAGGGACTGGGGCCAACGTCCTGACTTTC.

The V call is TRBV15, the J call TRBJ1-2; 8 bases are a match to TRBD1. The V and J ends lost 1 base and 8 bases, in that order; junction bases with no gene match: 6. CDR3 length equals 14 residues. Germline loops: CDR1 LNHNV, CDR2 YYDKDF (reference sequence). CDR3 residues: CATSRVGTGDGYTF. CDR3 nucleotides: TGTGCCACCAGCAGAGTTGGGACAGGAGACGGCTACACCTTC.

The genes are TRBV20-1 and TRBJ1-5; 10 bases match TRBD1. The germline V gene has CDR1 DFQATT and CDR2 SNEGSKA (reference sequence). CDR3 length: 14 residues. Trimming removed 7 bases from V and 3 bases from J; junction bases left unmatched: 6. CDR3 sequence: CSVRTGGDNQPQHF. The CDR3, as DNA: TGCAGTGTCCGGACAGGGGGGGACAATCAGCCCCAGCATTTT.

This clonotype was observed many times. The chain uses TRBV3-1 and TRBJ2-1; 14 bases fit TRBD2. V lost 3 bases and J lost 6; bases outside the gene matches: 7. There are 17 residues in the CDR3. Germline values: CDR1 LGHDT, CDR2 YNNKEL (reference sequence). This CDR3 is CASSHVGTSGSLNEQFF. The CDR3, as DNA: TGTGCCAGCAGCCACGTAGGGACTAGCGGGAGTCTCAATGAGCAGTTCTTC.

This clonotype was recorded a few times. CDR3 loop: CSARIMTSIPPNEQFF. The CDR3 nucleotides are TGCAGTGCTAGAATAATGACCTCCATACCCCCCAATGAGCAGTTCTTC. The rearrangement uses TRBV20-1 and TRBJ2-1; D is unclear. The germline CDR1 and CDR2 sequences are DFQATT and SNEGSKA (reference sequence). The CDR3 sequence is 16 residues long. V shed 2 bases and J shed 6 bases, with 20 bases lying between them.

The chain employs TRBV14 and TRBJ1-2; D is unclear. CDR3 length equals 13 residues. V lost 5 bases, J lost 8 bases, and 15 bases lay in between. CDR1 is SGHDN and CDR2 is FVKESK in the germline V gene. CDR3 protein: CASSRDGFGGYTF. In DNA form, the CDR3 reads TGTGCCAGCAGCAGAGACGGTTTTGGGGGCTACACCTTC.

The genes are TRBV12-3 or TRBV12-4 and TRBJ1-6; maybe TRBD1 (5 bases). The CDR3 consists of 14 residues. V was cut by 3 bases and J by 10 bases, with 13 bases left in between. CDR3 nucleotide sequence: TGTGCCAGCAGTTTCGGGGGTTCAATCTCACCCCTCCACTTT. Translated: CASSFGGSISPLHF.

CDR3 DNA: TGTGCCAGCAGCGAAAGGGGGAACTATGGCTACACCTTC. Protein: CASSERGNYGYTF. The J gene is TRBJ1-2, the V gene TRBV12-3 or TRBV12-4, with a possible D match to TRBD1 (6 bases). The CDR3 sequence is 13 residues long. Trimming shortened V by 6 bases and J by 2 bases, and 10 bases separated the two germline ends.

This clonotype was recorded only once. The chain recombines TRBV27 with TRBJ1-1, with 7 bases that match TRBD1. CDR1 is MNHEY, CDR2 SMNVEV, per germline (reference sequence). V lost 5 bases and J lost 11; bases outside the gene matches: 8. This CDR3 has 12 amino acids. CDR3 region: CASSLHGGGAFF. The CDR3 DNA reads as TGTGCCAGCAGTCTACACGGAGGGGGCGCTTTCTTT.

The CDR3 protein is CASSQEGTANYGYTF. The CDR3 DNA reads as TGCGCCAGCAGCCAAGAGGGGACCGCTAACTATGGCTACACCTTC. V is TRBV4-1 and J is TRBJ1-2; TRBD1 is a possible D gene (5 bases). The germline V and J ends were trimmed by 0 bases and 0 bases, with 8 bases remaining between them. The germline V gene encodes CDR1 MGHRA and CDR2 YSYEKL. There are 15 residues in the CDR3.

The chain carries TRBV19 and TRBJ2-3, with 9 bases matching TRBD1. Germline CDR1 LNHDA, CDR2 SQIVND (reference sequence). CDR3 length: 15 residues. J lost 3 bases, V lost 7 bases, and 8 bases had no gene match. CDR3 in DNA: TGTGCCAGTACCAACAGGGGGCGGGGGACAGATACGCAGTATTTT. Its translation: CASTNRGRGTDTQYF.